Each of the 7 T cell receptor beta chains below was sequenced from the same sample in a study of blood T cell repertoires in COVID-19 (dated by TCRdb to the early 2020s). Library preparation employed the immunoSEQ multiplex PCR assay. This immuneACCESS table, as held by TCRdb, lists in-frame sequences with V and J called but not all clones. Of the missing ones, under half trace to an unresolved V gene in checked studies; the others have no known cause. The sample table shows 300,000 to 450,000 clones, and 80% to 90% are seen once. About 3% of the sample comes from the top ten. Sequencing was carried out using peripheral blood. All receptors derive from a woman younger than 45 with COVID-19, enrolled during active disease.

CDR3: CASGPGTSEANEQFF. The CDR3 DNA reads TGTGCCAGCGGCCCCGGTACTAGCGAAGCCAATGAGCAGTTCTTC. The chain employs TRBV2 and TRBJ2-1, with 7 nucleotides matching TRBD2. Looked up from germline, CDR1 is SNHLY and CDR2 is FYNNEI. The CDR3 is made up of 15 amino acids. J was trimmed by 6 bases and V by 8 bases; bases with no gene match: 13.

This clone showed up just once. The V gene is TRBV27, the J gene TRBJ2-7, with D maybe TRBD1 (6 bases). This CDR3 is built from 11 residues. The germline V gene has CDR1 MNHEY and CDR2 SMNVEV (reference sequence). V lost 8 bases, J lost 4 bases, and 9 bases lay in between. In DNA, the CDR3 is TGTGCCAGCGGGGGCGGGTACGAGCAGTACTTC. This gives the protein CASGGGYEQYF.

The rearrangement links TRBV4-1 to TRBJ2-5; no reliable D call. With 4 bases removed from V and 2 bases from J, the gap between germline ends came to 17 bases. The CDR3 contains 16 residues. Per the germline V gene, CDR1 is MGHRA and CDR2 is YSYEKL. CDR3 in amino acids: CASSPRGRVVQETQYF. DNA for the CDR3: TGCGCCAGCAGCCCCCGTGGTCGGGTAGTTCAAGAGACCCAGTACTTC.

The genes are TRBV6-5 and TRBJ2-3, with D unclear. Germline V gene lookup returns CDR1 MNHEY and CDR2 SVGAGI. The CDR3 runs to 13 residues. V lost 4 bases to trimming and J lost 4 bases, with 9 bases between them. CDR3 in amino acids: CASSSTSADTQYF. CDR3 bases: TGTGCCAGCAGTTCGACATCAGCAGATACGCAGTATTTT.

V usage is TRBV29-1 and J usage is TRBJ2-5, with D possibly being TRBD2 (7 bases). The CDR3 totals 19 residues. V lost 2 bases to trimming and J lost 1 base, with 26 bases between them. Germline V CDR1 and CDR2: SQVTM, ANQGSEA. Here the CDR3 DNA reads TGCAGCGTTGAATGGTACCGGAGGGGGGAGCGGGGAAGCCAAGAGACCCAGTACTTC. It encodes CSVEWYRRGERGSQETQYF.

The chain couples TRBV24-1 to TRBJ1-2; no clear D gene. The CDR3 covers 14 residues. Germline assignment: CDR1 KGHDR and CDR2 SFDVKD. V lost 3 bases to trimming and J lost 8 bases, with 15 bases between them. The CDR3, as DNA: TGTGCCACCAGTGATGCGGCGAGGCCGGGGGGCTACACCTTC. It codes for CATSDAARPGGYTF.

The chain joins TRBV14 to TRBJ2-7, with unresolved D. CDR1 is SGHDN, CDR2 FVKESK, per germline. The CDR3 extends over 13 amino acids. Between the trimmed V and J ends, which lost 0 bases and 4 bases, there was a span of 7 bases. This chain's CDR3 is CASSQDIQYEQYF. CDR3 in DNA: TGTGCCAGCAGCCAAGATATACAATACGAGCAGTACTTC. The complete variable domain, with remaining parts taken from reference TRBV14 and TRBJ2-7, reads EAGVTQFPSHSVIEKGQTVTLRCDPISGHDNLYWYRRVMGKEIKFLLHFVKESKQDESGMPNNRFLAERTGGTYSTLKVQPAELEDSGVYFCASSQDIQYEQYFGPGTRLTVT.